A selection of T cell receptor beta chains follows, all from one sample in a study of T cell responses to AZD1222 COVID-19 vaccine. Profiling relied on immunoSEQ multiplex PCR, and the TCRdb table lists in-frame clones only, not all of them. The profile shows about 150,000 clones, over 75% of them singletons. The sequencing used peripheral blood, collected on day 0 of AZD1222 vaccination. These receptors all come from an adult in good health. CDR3s include the opening cysteine and the closing phenylalanine or tryptophan. Fields, in order: V gene, D gene, clone size, J gene, CDR3 protein, CDR3 DNA. D genes are given only for firm matches. Size values are once, few and many counts, or a class for expanded clones, and some rows have none.

TRBV4-1	NA	NA	TRBJ1-1	CASSQEWGIEAFF	TGCGCCAGCAGCCAAGAGTGGGGGATTGAAGCTTTCTTT
TRBV2	NA	NA	TRBJ2-7	CASSVRGEQYF	TGTGCCAGCAGTGTAAGGGGGGAGCAGTACTTC
TRBV4-2	NA	NA	TRBJ2-1	CASSQEVGNYNEQFF	TGTGCCAGCAGCCAAGAGGTCGGGAACTACAATGAGCAGTTCTTC
TRBV5-1	NA	NA	TRBJ1-6	CASSERGGSSSYNSPLHF	TGCGCCAGCAGCGAAAGAGGCGGCTCGAGCTCCTATAATTCACCCCTCCACTTT
TRBV5-1	TRBD2	NA	TRBJ2-3	CASSSQPPGLAGGDTQYF	TGCGCCAGCAGCTCCCAACCACCGGGACTAGCGGGGGGGGATACGCAGTATTTT
TRBV27	NA	NA	TRBJ1-2	CASSLRFESGGYTF	TGTGCCAGCAGTTTAAGGTTCGAATCTGGGGGCTACACCTTC
TRBV27	NA	NA	TRBJ1-6	CASSSGDRNSPLHF	TGTGCCAGCAGTTCAGGGGATCGGAATTCACCCCTCCACTTT
TRBV7-9	TRBD1	NA	TRBJ1-6	CASSARQGLIQSPLHF	TGTGCCAGCAGCGCCCGACAGGGTCTAATCCAATCACCCCTCCACTTT
TRBV7-2	NA	once	TRBJ1-4	CASGARDTGEKLFF	TGTGCCAGCGGTGCCCGGGACACCGGAGAAAAACTGTTTTTT
TRBV28	NA	NA	TRBJ2-7	CASRIVGQSYEQYF	TGTGCCAGCAGGATCGTTGGACAGTCCTACGAGCAGTACTTC
TRBV7-2	NA	NA	TRBJ2-7	CASSLVGGATQAYEQYF	TGTGCCAGCAGCTTAGTGGGGGGAGCTACACAAGCCTACGAGCAGTACTTC
TRBV7-8	TRBD2	NA	TRBJ2-1	CASSLPKAGTSNEQFF	TGTGCCAGCAGCTTACCAAAAGCGGGGACCTCCAATGAGCAGTTCTTC
TRBV11-3	NA	few	TRBJ1-1	CASSFDSNTEAFF	TGTGCCAGCAGCTTCGACAGTAACACTGAAGCTTTCTTT
TRBV19	TRBD1	NA	TRBJ1-2	CASSTTPGQGLGYTF	TGTGCCAGTAGTACAACCCCGGGACAGGGGCTTGGCTACACCTTC
TRBV2	NA	NA	TRBJ2-7	CASRERTVLPYEQYF	TGTGCCAGCAGGGAGCGGACGGTCCTCCCCTACGAGCAGTACTTC
TRBV10-3	TRBD1	NA	TRBJ2-7	CAITTGTGNYEQYF	TGTGCCATCACCACCGGGACAGGGAACTACGAGCAGTACTTC
TRBV7-9	NA	NA	TRBJ2-5	CASSGIQKLGPQETQYF	TGTGCCAGCAGCGGGATCCAGAAGCTTGGTCCCCAAGAGACCCAGTACTTC
TRBV5-1	NA	NA	TRBJ1-1	CASSLRGTEAFF	TGCGCCAGCAGCTTGAGGGGGACTGAAGCTTTCTTT
TRBV2	NA	NA	TRBJ1-1	CASGTGTANTEAFF	TGTGCCAGCGGTACCGGGACGGCGAACACTGAAGCTTTCTTT
TRBV7-9	NA	NA	TRBJ2-1	CASSLNVESEQFF	TGTGCCAGCAGCTTAAACGTAGAAAGTGAGCAGTTCTTC
TRBV5-1	NA	NA	TRBJ1-4	CASSFSSASATNEKLFF	TGCGCCAGCAGCTTCTCTTCAGCATCTGCAACTAATGAAAAACTGTTTTTT
TRBV14	NA	NA	TRBJ1-2	CASSQSYKVYGYTF	TGTGCCAGCAGCCAAAGTTACAAGGTTTATGGCTACACCTTC
TRBV6-5	TRBD1	once	TRBJ1-4	CASRGQGARSEKLFF	TGTGCCAGCAGGGGACAGGGGGCGCGAAGTGAAAAACTGTTTTTT
TRBV28	TRBD2	NA	TRBJ2-7	CASSFFAGEKGQYF	TGTGCCAGCAGTTTCTTTGCGGGGGAGAAAGGGCAGTACTTC
TRBV3-1/TRBV3-2	NA	NA	TRBJ1-1	CASSHHGQFLGTEAFF	TGTGCCAGCAGCCACCACGGACAGTTCCTGGGCACTGAAGCTTTCTTT
TRBV7-2	NA	NA	TRBJ1-6	CASSLQATDSPLHF	TGTGCCAGCAGCTTGCAGGCTACAGATTCACCCCTCCACTTT
TRBV24-1	NA	NA	TRBJ2-5	CATSRGGNLQETQYF	TGTGCCACCAGTCGCGGGGGCAATCTACAAGAGACCCAGTACTTC
TRBV9	NA	NA	TRBJ2-7	CASSVRDFYEQYF	TGTGCCAGCAGCGTCCGGGACTTCTACGAGCAGTACTTC
TRBV30	TRBD1	NA	TRBJ1-6	CAWTLDLSWTGESPLHF	TGTGCCTGGACTCTGGACCTTTCATGGACAGGGGAATCACCCCTCCACTTT
TRBV7-2	TRBD2	NA	TRBJ2-1	CASSLSSSGVYNEQFF	TGTGCCAGCAGCTTATCTTCTAGCGGGGTGTACAATGAGCAGTTCTTC
TRBV6-6	NA	NA	TRBJ1-2	CASSYLSPRNYGYTF	TGTGCCAGCAGTTATCTAAGTCCCAGGAACTATGGCTACACCTTC
TRBV18	NA	once	TRBJ1-4	CASSPGTANEKLFF	TGTGCCAGCTCACCCGGGACTGCCAATGAAAAACTGTTTTTT
TRBV5-4	NA	NA	TRBJ1-6	CASSNRDFSSPLHF	TGTGCCAGCAGCAACAGGGATTTTAGTTCACCCCTCCACTTT
TRBV5-1	NA	NA	TRBJ1-1	CASRVIVSGNTEAFF	TGCGCCAGCAGGGTAATAGTATCAGGGAACACTGAAGCTTTCTTT
TRBV30	NA	NA	TRBJ1-1	CAWSASGANTEAFF	TGTGCCTGGAGTGCGTCCGGGGCGAACACTGAAGCTTTCTTT
TRBV10-2	NA	NA	TRBJ1-2	CASSERYNGYTF	TGCGCCAGCAGTGAAAGGTACAATGGCTACACCTTC